This T cell receptor beta chain stems from a study of post-analysis software for immune sequencing data. In the study overall: Patients had relapsing-remitting, secondary progressive or progressive-relapsing multiple sclerosis; some lacked subtype.

This clonotype occurred a few times. Its target is unknown. V gave up 2 bases and J gave up 4 bases; unmatched junction bases: 6. The CDR3 covers 15 residues. Germline assignment: CDR1 SGHVS and CDR2 FNYEAQ. Unique molecular identifiers featured in each of the TCR beta cDNA libraries. A population of roughly 0.9 to 11 million T cells gave rise to about half a million cDNA molecules. TCRdb fed the PCR reads into MiXCR, producing one record per CDR3 protein. This sample yields about 460,000 distinct CDR3 sequences, of which under 55% are seen a single time; about an eighth belongs to the top ten. Study outcomes and limitations: A few TRBV segments, TRBV5-6, TRBV5-1 and TRBV20-1 among them, were found more frequent in patients than controls.

The clonotype originates from a girl between 5 and 17 years old with multiple sclerosis. Sample: blood. The rearrangement uses TRBV7-6 and TRBJ2-3; the match to TRBD1 covers 7 bases. The CDR3: CASSLTHRGADTQYF. CDR3 nucleotides: TGTGCCAGCAGCTTAACACACAGGGGCGCAGATACGCAGTATTTT.